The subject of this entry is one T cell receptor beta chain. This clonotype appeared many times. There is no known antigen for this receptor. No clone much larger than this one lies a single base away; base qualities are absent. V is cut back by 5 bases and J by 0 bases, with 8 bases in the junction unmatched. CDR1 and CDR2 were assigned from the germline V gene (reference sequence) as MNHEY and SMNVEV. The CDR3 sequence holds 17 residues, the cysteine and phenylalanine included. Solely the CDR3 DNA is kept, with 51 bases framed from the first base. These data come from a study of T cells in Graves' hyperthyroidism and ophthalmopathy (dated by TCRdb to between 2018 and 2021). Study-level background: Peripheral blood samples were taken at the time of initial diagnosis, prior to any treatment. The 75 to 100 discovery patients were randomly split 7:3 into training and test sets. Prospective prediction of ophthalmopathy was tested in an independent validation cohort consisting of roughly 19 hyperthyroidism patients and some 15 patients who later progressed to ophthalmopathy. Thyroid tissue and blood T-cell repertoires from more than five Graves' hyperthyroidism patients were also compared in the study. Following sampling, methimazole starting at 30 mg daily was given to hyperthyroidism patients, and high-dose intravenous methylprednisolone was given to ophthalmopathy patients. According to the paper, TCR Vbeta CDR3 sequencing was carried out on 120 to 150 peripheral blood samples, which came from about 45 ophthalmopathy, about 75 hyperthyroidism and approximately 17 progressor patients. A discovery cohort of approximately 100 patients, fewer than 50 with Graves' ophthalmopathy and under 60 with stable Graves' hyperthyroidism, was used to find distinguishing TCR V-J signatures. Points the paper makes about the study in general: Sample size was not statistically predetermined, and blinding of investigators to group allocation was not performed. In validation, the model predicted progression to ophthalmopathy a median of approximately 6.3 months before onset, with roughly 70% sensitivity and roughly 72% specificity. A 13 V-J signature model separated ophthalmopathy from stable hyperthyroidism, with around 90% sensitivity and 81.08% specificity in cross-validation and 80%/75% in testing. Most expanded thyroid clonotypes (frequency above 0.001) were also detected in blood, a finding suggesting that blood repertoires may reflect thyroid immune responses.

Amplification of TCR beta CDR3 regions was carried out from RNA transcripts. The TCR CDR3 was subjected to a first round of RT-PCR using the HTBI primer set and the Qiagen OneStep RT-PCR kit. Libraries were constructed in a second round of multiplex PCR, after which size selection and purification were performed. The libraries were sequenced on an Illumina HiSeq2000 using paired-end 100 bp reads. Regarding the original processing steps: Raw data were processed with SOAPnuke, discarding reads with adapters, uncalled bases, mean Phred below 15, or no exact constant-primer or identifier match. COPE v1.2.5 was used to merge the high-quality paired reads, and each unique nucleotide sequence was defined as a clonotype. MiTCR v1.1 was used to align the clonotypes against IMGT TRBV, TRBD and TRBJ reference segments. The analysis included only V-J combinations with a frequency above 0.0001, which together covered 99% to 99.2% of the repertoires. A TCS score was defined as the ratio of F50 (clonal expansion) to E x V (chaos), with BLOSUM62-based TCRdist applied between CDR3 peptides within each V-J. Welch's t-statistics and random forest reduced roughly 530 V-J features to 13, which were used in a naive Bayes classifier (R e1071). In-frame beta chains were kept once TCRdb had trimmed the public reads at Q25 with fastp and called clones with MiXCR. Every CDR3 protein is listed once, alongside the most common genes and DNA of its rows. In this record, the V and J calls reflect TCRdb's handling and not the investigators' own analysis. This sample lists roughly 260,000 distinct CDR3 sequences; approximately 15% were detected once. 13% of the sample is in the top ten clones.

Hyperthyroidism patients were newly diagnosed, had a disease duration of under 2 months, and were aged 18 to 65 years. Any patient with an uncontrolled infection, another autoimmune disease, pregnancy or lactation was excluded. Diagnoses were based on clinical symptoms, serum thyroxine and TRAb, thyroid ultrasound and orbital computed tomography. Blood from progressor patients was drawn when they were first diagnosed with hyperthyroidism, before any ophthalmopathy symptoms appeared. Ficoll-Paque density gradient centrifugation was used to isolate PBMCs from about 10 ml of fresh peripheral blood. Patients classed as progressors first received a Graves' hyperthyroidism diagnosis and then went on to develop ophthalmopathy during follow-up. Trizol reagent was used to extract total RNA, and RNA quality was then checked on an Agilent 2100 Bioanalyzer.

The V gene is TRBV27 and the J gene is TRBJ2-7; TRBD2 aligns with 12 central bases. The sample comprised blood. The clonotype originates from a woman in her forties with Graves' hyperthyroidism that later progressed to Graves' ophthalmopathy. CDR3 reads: CASSARLAGDNSYEQYF. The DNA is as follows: TGTGCCAGCAGTGCAAGACTAGCGGGGGATAACTCCTACGAGCAGTACTTC.